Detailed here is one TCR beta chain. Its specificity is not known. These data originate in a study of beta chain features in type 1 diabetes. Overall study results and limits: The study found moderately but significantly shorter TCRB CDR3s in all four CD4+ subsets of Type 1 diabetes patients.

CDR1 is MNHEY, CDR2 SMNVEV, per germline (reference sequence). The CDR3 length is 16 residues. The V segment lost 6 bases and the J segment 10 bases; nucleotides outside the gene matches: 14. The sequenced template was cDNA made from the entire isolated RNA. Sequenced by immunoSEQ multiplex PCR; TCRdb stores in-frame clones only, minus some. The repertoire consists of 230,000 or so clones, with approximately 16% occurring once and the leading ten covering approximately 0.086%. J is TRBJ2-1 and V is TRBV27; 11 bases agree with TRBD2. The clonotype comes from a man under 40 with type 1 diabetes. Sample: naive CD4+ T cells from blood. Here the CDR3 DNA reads TGTGCCAGCAGAGGGCTAGCGGGAGGAGGTGTCGGGGAGCAGTTCTTC. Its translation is CASRGLAGGGVGEQFF.